This TCR beta chain was sequenced in a study of CD8 T cells in ankylosing spondylitis. The CDR3 covers 13 residues. V lost 6 bases, J lost 6 bases, and 12 bases lay in between. CDR1 is MDHEN, CDR2 SYDVKM, per germline. Details on this clonotype: As yet, its antigen is unknown.

For TCR beta, libraries came from quantitative 5'-RACE with molecular barcodes. TCRdb re-derived calls from the 5' RACE reads in MiXCR, one entry per CDR3 protein. The sample carries almost 400,000 distinct CDR3 sequences, more than 20% recorded once. Study conclusions and caveats: One TCR beta motif, made up of seven to nine highly homologous variants, appeared characteristic of ankylosing spondylitis blood. Researchers reportedly found disease-linked clones significantly enriched in matched ankylosing spondylitis synovial fluid.

The TCR sequence derives from a male donor with ankylosing spondylitis. The sample consisted of blood, either unsorted or a sorted T cell fraction (not recorded which). This chain joins TRBV28 and TRBJ2-1; maybe TRBD2 (6 bases). The CDR3 nucleotides read TGTGCCAGCAGATCCCCCGGGGGCAATGAGCAGTTCTTC. Residues: CASRSPGGNEQFF. The full variable domain, with the rest looked up from reference TRBV28 and TRBJ2-1, is DVKVTQSSRYLVKRTGEKVFLECVQDMDHENMFWYRQDPGLGLRLIYFSYDVKMKEKGDIPEGYSVSREKKERFSLILESASTNQTSMYLCASRSPGGNEQFFGPGTRLTVL.